This T cell receptor beta chain emerged from a study of blood T cell repertoires in COVID-19. Study context: From T cells, B-cell-depleted T cells, or PBMCs came the material, which was cDNA or gDNA.

Sequencing used immunoSEQ multiplex PCR; TCRdb keeps in-frame clones, though not all of them. Seen here are tens of thousands of clones, more than 75% observed once, and the top ten hold 4.5% to 5.5%. This CDR3 region has 13 residues. Germline assignment: CDR1 SGHRS and CDR2 YFSETQ. Trimming removed 1 base from V and 7 bases from J, with 11 bases in between. The V gene is TRBV5-1, the J gene TRBJ1-2; D is possibly TRBD1 (6 bases). The TCR sequence derives from a man in his forties with acute or convalescent COVID-19. Sequencing was carried out using peripheral blood. The CDR3 DNA reads as TGCGCCAGCAGCTTGAGACAGGACGGTGGCTACACCTTC. Its protein is CASSLRQDGGYTF.